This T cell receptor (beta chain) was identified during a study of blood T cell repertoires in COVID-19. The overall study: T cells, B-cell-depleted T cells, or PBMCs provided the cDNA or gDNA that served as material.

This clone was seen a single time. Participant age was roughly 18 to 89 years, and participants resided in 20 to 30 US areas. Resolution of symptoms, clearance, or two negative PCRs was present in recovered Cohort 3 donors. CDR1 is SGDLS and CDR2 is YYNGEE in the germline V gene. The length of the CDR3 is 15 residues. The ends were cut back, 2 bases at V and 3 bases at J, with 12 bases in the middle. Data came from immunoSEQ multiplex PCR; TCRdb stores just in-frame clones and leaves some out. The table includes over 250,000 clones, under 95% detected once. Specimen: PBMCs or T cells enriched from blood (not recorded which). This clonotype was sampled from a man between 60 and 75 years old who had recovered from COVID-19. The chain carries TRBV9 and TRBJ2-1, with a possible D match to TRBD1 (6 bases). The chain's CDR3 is CASSVKGDNYNEQFF. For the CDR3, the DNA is TGTGCCAGCAGCGTGAAGGGGGACAACTACAATGAGCAGTTCTTC.